A single sample is the source of the 15 T cell receptor beta chains below, sequenced in a study of shared clonotypes between healthy human individuals. TCRdb's table, derived via immunoSEQ multiplex PCR, lists solely in-frame clones and lacks some. The sample lists some 2,500,000 clones, roughly 93% occurring once. Sequencing used naive CD4+ T cells from PBMCs. Described subset: CD45RA+ positively selected. These receptors originate from a man between 18 and 35 years old in good health. Some clones in this sample may be carry-over from other donors' samples.

This chain links TRBV7-8 with TRBJ1-1, with D unresolved. Trimming stripped 1 base from V and 3 bases from J, with 9 bases between. Germline CDR1 SGHVS, CDR2 FQNEAQ. The CDR3 is 14 residues long. CDR3 protein: CASSLGMADTEAFF. DNA for the CDR3: TGTGCCAGCAGCTTAGGTATGGCAGACACTGAAGCTTTCTTT.

This clone was picked up a small number of times. The rearrangement uses TRBV28 and TRBJ1-2, with 8 bases that match TRBD1. The length of the CDR3 is 15 residues. Germline V gene data show CDR1 as MDHEN and CDR2 as SYDVKM. Losses at the gene ends were 2 bases for V and 8 bases for J; bases not matched to a gene: 10. CDR3 protein: CASSLPPPRGRGYTF. As DNA, the CDR3 is TGTGCCAGCAGTTTACCCCCTCCCAGGGGGCGGGGCTACACCTTC.

The chain links TRBV5-6 to TRBJ2-3, with D perhaps matching TRBD1 or TRBD2 (6 bases each). The CDR3 has 14 amino acids. Trimming removed 5 bases at V and 5 bases at J, with 15 bases between. Looked up from germline, CDR1 is SGHDT and CDR2 is YYEEEE. The CDR3 region is CASSSGGWGDTQYF. CDR3 DNA: TGTGCCAGCAGTTCCGGGGGCTGGGGAGATACGCAGTATTTT.

This chain's CDR3 is CASSLDASGNTIYF. The CDR3 DNA is TGCGCCAGCAGCTTGGATGCCTCTGGAAACACCATATATTTT. The chain carries TRBV5-1 and TRBJ1-3; D remains ambiguous. The CDR3 consists of 14 residues. Trimming shortened V by 0 bases and J by 0 bases, and 4 bases separated the two germline ends. Germline assignment: CDR1 SGHRS and CDR2 YFSETQ.

The genes are TRBV30 and TRBJ1-1; D not certain. Germline-derived CDR1 and CDR2 are GTSNPN and SVGIG (reference sequence). The CDR3 totals 11 residues. V was pared by 3 bases and J by 7 bases, with 9 bases between. The CDR3 coding sequence is TGTGCCTGGAGGGGATGGGATGAAGCTTTCTTT. The encoded protein is CAWRGWDEAFF.

J is TRBJ2-5 and V is TRBV4-1, with a tentative D call TRBD2 (6 bases). This CDR3 has 16 residues. With 3 bases removed from V and 4 bases from J, the gap between germline ends came to 18 bases. Germline V gene sequence: CDR1 MGHRA, CDR2 YSYEKL. The CDR3 DNA sequence: TGCGCCAGCAGCCAGGCCGGGACCCCCGGGAGAGAGACCCAGTACTTC. Amino acid sequence: CASSQAGTPGRETQYF.

V and J are TRBV27 and TRBJ1-1, with 7 bases matching TRBD1. J was trimmed by 4 bases and V by 3 bases; bases with no gene match: 11. The germline V gene encodes CDR1 MNHEY and CDR2 SMNVEV (reference sequence). CDR3 size: 16 residues. The CDR3 nucleotides are TGTGCCAGCAGTTTTTGGACAGGCTCGGGGGGCACTGAAGCTTTCTTT. This translates into CASSFWTGSGGTEAFF.

This clone was detected only a few times. The J gene is TRBJ1-1, the V gene TRBV7-3; 11 nucleotides line up with TRBD1. V gave up 5 bases and J gave up 2 bases; unmatched junction bases: 7. The CDR3 sequence is 16 residues long. Germline V gene data show CDR1 as SGHTA and CDR2 as FQGTGA. For the CDR3, the DNA is TGTGCCAGCAGCCTTAGGGACAGGGGGACCAACACTGAAGCTTTCTTT. Amino acids: CASSLRDRGTNTEAFF.

The CDR3 coding sequence is TGTGCCAGTACAAGCAGGGGTTCGATGAACACTGAAGCTTTCTTT. This encodes CASTSRGSMNTEAFF. The rearrangement links TRBV19 to TRBJ1-1; D may be TRBD1 (6 bases). Germline V gene lookup returns CDR1 LNHDA and CDR2 SQIVND (reference sequence). V dropped 7 bases and J dropped 0 bases, with 15 bases sitting between them. This CDR3 comprises 15 residues.

Note on this clone: This sample also contains other DNA sequences that code for the same CDR3. The rearrangement uses TRBV9 and TRBJ2-1, with no clear D. There are 14 residues in the CDR3. Germline assignment: CDR1 SGDLS and CDR2 YYNGEE. With 0 bases removed from V and 3 bases from J, the gap between germline ends came to 7 bases. The CDR3 protein is CASSVGGGYNEQFF. DNA of the CDR3: TGTGCCAGCAGCGTAGGTGGCGGCTACAATGAGCAGTTCTTC.

The rearrangement links TRBV2 to TRBJ2-7, with 8 bases aligning to TRBD1. J lost 7 bases, V lost 6 bases, and 14 bases had no gene match. Germline V gene sequence: CDR1 SNHLY, CDR2 FYNNEI. CDR3 size: 15 residues. CDR3 nucleotides: TGTGCCAGCAGGAAGGGACAGGAAAGGGTGGGGGAGCAGTACTTC. It is translated as CASRKGQERVGEQYF.

This chain connects TRBV9 to TRBJ2-1; 10 bases align to TRBD1. J gave up 14 bases and V 3 bases, and 8 bases lay outside the gene matches. From germline, CDR1 is SGDLS and CDR2 YYNGEE. The CDR3 totals 13 residues. CDR3 nucleotide sequence: TGTGCCAGCAGCGGGACCGGGACAGGGGTGAAGTTCTTC. Its protein is CASSGTGTGVKFF.

The chain carries TRBV15 and TRBJ1-3; the D gene is possibly TRBD1 (6 bases). Germline V gene sequence: CDR1 LNHNV, CDR2 YYDKDF (reference sequence). V lost 2 bases, J lost 10 bases, and 12 bases lay in between. The CDR3 covers 13 residues. The CDR3 nucleotides read TGTGCCACCAGCAGAAATTTCAGGGGAACCATATATTTT. It is translated as CATSRNFRGTIYF.

The chain combines TRBV11-2 with TRBJ2-1, with D tentatively TRBD1 (6 bases). CDR1 SGHAT and CDR2 FQNNGV come from the germline V gene. V lost 5 bases, J lost 3 bases, and 17 bases lay in between. This CDR3 has 16 residues. CDR3 in amino acids: CASSRLEDSDYNEQFF. CDR3 nucleotides: TGTGCCAGCAGCCGCCTCGAGGACAGCGACTACAATGAGCAGTTCTTC.

The CDR3 DNA follows: TGCGCCAGCAGCTCTCAGGGGGGAGGGCTCGAGCAGTACTTC. This translates into CASSSQGGGLEQYF. The gene calls are TRBV5-1 and TRBJ2-7; the D call may be TRBD1 or TRBD2 (7 bases each). In germline, CDR1 is SGHRS, CDR2 YFSETQ. V lost 3 bases, J lost 6 bases, and 16 bases lay in between. This CDR3 contains 14 residues.